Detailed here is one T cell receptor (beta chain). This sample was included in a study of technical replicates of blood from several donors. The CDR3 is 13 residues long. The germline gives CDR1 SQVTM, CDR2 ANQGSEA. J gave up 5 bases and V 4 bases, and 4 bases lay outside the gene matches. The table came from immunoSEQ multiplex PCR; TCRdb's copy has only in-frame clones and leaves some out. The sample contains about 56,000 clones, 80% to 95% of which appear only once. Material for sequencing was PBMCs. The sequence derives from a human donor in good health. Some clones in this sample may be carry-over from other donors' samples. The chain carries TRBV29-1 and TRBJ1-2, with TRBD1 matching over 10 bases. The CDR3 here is CSVVGTGVYGYTF. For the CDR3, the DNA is TGCAGCGTTGTTGGGACAGGGGTTTATGGCTACACCTTC.